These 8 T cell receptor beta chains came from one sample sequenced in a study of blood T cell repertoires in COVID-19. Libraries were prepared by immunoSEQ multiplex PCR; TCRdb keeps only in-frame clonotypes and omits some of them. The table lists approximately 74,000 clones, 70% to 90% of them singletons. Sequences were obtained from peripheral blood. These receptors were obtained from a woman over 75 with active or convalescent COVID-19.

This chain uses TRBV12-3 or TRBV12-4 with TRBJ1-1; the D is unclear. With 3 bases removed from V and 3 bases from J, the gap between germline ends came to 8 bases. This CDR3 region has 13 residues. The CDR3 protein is CASSFNLHTEAFF. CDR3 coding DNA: TGTGCCAGCAGTTTTAATCTCCACACTGAAGCTTTCTTT.

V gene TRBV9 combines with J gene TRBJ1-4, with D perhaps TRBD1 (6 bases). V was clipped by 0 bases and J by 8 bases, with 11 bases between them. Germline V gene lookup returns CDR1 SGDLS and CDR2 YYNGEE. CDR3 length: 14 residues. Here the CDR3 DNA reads TGTGCCAGCAGCGTAGGACAGCAGGGGGAAAAACTGTTTTTT. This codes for CASSVGQQGEKLFF.

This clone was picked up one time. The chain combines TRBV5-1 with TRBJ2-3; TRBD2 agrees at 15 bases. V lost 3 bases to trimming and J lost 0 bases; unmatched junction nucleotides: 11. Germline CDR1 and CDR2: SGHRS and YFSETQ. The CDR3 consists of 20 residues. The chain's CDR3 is CASSSGLAGGKPTSTDTQYF. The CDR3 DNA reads TGCGCCAGCAGCTCCGGACTAGCGGGGGGGAAACCAACTAGCACAGATACGCAGTATTTT.

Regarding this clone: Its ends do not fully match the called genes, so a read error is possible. The CDR3 region is CASSQDFVRVVENAGELFF. Written as DNA, the CDR3 is TGTGCCAGCAGCCAAGATTTCGTACGGGTGGTGGAGAACGCCGGGGAGCTGTTTTTT. V and J are TRBV3-1 (or the pseudogene TRBV3-2) and TRBJ2-2; D gene ambiguous. The CDR3 has 19 amino acids. Germline V gene lookup returns CDR1 LGHDT and CDR2 YNNKEL (reference sequence).

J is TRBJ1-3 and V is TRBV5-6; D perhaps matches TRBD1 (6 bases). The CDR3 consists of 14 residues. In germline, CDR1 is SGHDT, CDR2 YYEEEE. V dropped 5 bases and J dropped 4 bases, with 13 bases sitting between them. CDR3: CASSLAGAGNTIYF. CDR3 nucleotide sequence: TGTGCCAGCAGTCTGGCGGGGGCGGGAAACACCATATATTTT.

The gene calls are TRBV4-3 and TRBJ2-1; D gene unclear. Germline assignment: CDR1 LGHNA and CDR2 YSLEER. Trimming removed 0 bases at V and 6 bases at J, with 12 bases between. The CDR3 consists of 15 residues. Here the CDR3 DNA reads TGCGCCAGCAGCCAAGATGTGTTGCGAGGCAATGAGCAGTTCTTC. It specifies CASSQDVLRGNEQFF.

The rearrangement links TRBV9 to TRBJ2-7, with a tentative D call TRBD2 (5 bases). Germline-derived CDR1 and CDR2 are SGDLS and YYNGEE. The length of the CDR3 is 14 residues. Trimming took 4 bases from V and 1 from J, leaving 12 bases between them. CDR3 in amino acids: CASSPTSSSYEQYF. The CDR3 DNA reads TGTGCCAGCAGCCCAACTAGTTCTTCCTACGAGCAGTACTTC. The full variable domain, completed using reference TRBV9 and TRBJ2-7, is DSGVTQTPKHLITATGQRVTLRCSPRSGDLSVYWYQQSLDQGLQFLIQYYNGEERAKGNILERFSAQQFPDLHSELNLSSLELGDSALYFCASSPTSSSYEQYFGPGTRLTVT.

The CDR3 coding sequence is TGTGCCAGCAGCTTTAGACTAGCGGGAATCGATGAGCAGTTCTTC. This gives the protein CASSFRLAGIDEQFF. The chain recombines TRBV7-9 with TRBJ2-1; 11 bases map to TRBD2. This CDR3 contains 15 residues. From germline, CDR1 is SEHNR and CDR2 FQNEAQ (reference sequence). Losses at the gene ends were 3 bases for V and 8 bases for J; bases not matched to a gene: 6.